The sequence of this T cell receptor beta chain was determined in a study of blood T cell repertoires in COVID-19. About the study: PBMCs, B-cell-depleted T cells, or T cells were the source of the cDNA or gDNA that made up the material.

Germline lookup yields CDR1 SGHRS and CDR2 YFSETQ. The CDR3 is 15 amino acids. With V trimmed by 4 bases and J by 10 bases, 8 bases remained unmatched. Clones were sequenced by immunoSEQ multiplex PCR, and TCRdb holds only the in-frame ones, with some missing. Counted here are 95,000 to 150,000 clones, roughly 85% occurring once; the ten biggest clones make up roughly 4%. The chain joins TRBV5-1 to TRBJ1-6, with 10 positions matching TRBD1. Source material: peripheral blood. This clonotype was obtained from a man between 35 and 55 years old with acute or convalescent COVID-19. Here the CDR3 reads CASSRGGTGESPLHF. CDR3 DNA sequence: TGCGCCAGCAGCAGAGGGGGGACAGGGGAATCACCCCTCCACTTT.